The sequence of this T cell receptor beta chain was determined in a study of T cell clones after liver transplantation. Overall study context: Subjects received no induction therapy and standard immunosuppression until randomization at 12-24 months post-transplant.

This table comes from immunoSEQ multiplex PCR, and its TCRdb copy is limited to in-frame clones, with some not included. Among about 74,000 clones listed, about 80% were seen once. Specimen: CD4+ T cells from blood, collected before liver transplant. The clonotype comes from a human donor who received a liver transplant.

The CDR3 here is CASSPRGQETQYF. CDR3 coding DNA: TGTGCCAGCTCACCGCGAGGGCAAGAGACCCAGTACTTC. The chain is built from TRBV18 and TRBJ2-5; D possibly corresponds to TRBD2 (5 bases). CDR1 is KGHSH, CDR2 LQKENI, per germline. The CDR3 covers 13 residues. V lost 3 bases and J 2 bases, leaving 7 bases between the germline ends. The full variable domain, in which reference TRBV18 and TRBJ2-5 provide the parts outside the CDR3, is NAGVMQNPRHLVRRRGQEARLRCSPMKGHSHVYWYRQLPEEGLKFMVYLQKENIIDESGMPKERFSAEFPKEGPSILRIQQVVRGDSAAYFCASSPRGQETQYFGPGTRLLVL.